These T cell receptor beta chains were read from a single sample in a study of cytomegalovirus exposure and HLA in healthy donors. Method: immunoSEQ multiplex PCR; TCRdb's copy keeps in-frame clones and lacks some. The sample holds 45,000 to 60,000 clones. Sequenced material: PBMCs. These TCRs come from a female donor in good health and CMV-seronegative. CDR3s include the opening cysteine and the closing phenylalanine or tryptophan. D genes are given only for firm matches.

cdr3_length	d_call	v_call	j_call	cdr3_nt	cdr3_aa
12	TRBD1	TRBV30	TRBJ2-5	TGTGCCCAGGGGGCGCGGGGAGAGACCCAGTACTTC	CAQGARGETQYF
15	TRBD2	TRBV9	TRBJ2-1	TGTGCCAGCAGCGTAAGCGGGAACTCCGACAATGAGCAGTTCTTC	CASSVSGNSDNEQFF
15	TRBD1	TRBV7-8	TRBJ1-4	TGTGCCAGCAGCAGCCCTAGACAGGGGGGTGAAAAACTGTTTTTT	CASSSPRQGGEKLFF
14	NA	TRBV10-3	TRBJ2-3	TGTGCCATCAGCTTGAGCGAGAGCACAGATACGCAGTATTTT	CAISLSESTDTQYF
14	TRBD1	TRBV18	TRBJ1-2	TGTGCCAGCTCAGGGACGACAGGGTCCTATGGCTACACCTTC	CASSGTTGSYGYTF
13	NA	TRBV6-5	TRBJ2-7	TGTGCCAGCAGTGGCGAGATCCAGGGCGAGCAGTACTTC	CASSGEIQGEQYF
14	TRBD2	TRBV6-1	TRBJ2-7	TGTGCCAGCAGTGAGTCCGGGGGGTTCTACGAGCAGTACTTC	CASSESGGFYEQYF
14	TRBD1	TRBV5-6	TRBJ2-1	TGTGCCAGCAGCTGGGGACAGGGAGGGAATGAGCAGTTCTTC	CASSWGQGGNEQFF
13	NA	TRBV11-3	TRBJ2-2	TGTGCCAGCAGCTTAGATGGCCTCGGGGAGCTGTTTTTT	CASSLDGLGELFF
15	TRBD1	TRBV5-4	TRBJ1-1	TGTGCCAGCAGCTTACAGGGGGCTTTGGGAACTGAAGCTTTCTTT	CASSLQGALGTEAFF
16	TRBD2	TRBV9	TRBJ2-3	TGTGCCAGCAGCCTATCGGGACTAGTAAGCACAGATACGCAGTATTTT	CASSLSGLVSTDTQYF
16	NA	TRBV7-2	TRBJ2-7	TGTGCCAGCAGCTTCCCCATACTCCTTAAGGACTCCGAGCAGTACTTC	CASSFPILLKDSEQYF
15	TRBD1	TRBV7-2	TRBJ2-7	TGTGCCAGCAGCTTAGGGGACAGGATCGCCTACGAGCAGTACTTC	CASSLGDRIAYEQYF
17	NA	TRBV6-1	TRBJ1-6	TGTGCCAGCAGTGAGGCGGGAAGGGCAGCAAATAATTCACCCCTCCACTTT	CASSEAGRAANNSPLHF
13	TRBD2	TRBV30	TRBJ2-5	TGTGCCTGGAGTGCTAGCGGACAAGAGACCCAGTACTTC	CAWSASGQETQYF
15	NA	TRBV5-8	TRBJ1-2	TGTGCCAGCAGCTTGGCTGCTAGACCGAACTATGGCTACACCTTC	CASSLAARPNYGYTF
17	NA	TRBV29-1	TRBJ2-1	TGCAGCGTTGAAGATACGGACACTCAAAAGGGGATACATGAGCAGTTCTTC	CSVEDTDTQKGIHEQFF
12	NA	TRBV28	TRBJ2-7	TGTGCCAGCAGTTCCACTATACCCGAGCAGTACTTC	CASSSTIPEQYF
15	TRBD1	TRBV6-5	TRBJ2-7	TGTGCCAGCAGGAGGGACAGCATTAACGCCTACGAGCAGTACTTC	CASRRDSINAYEQYF
16	NA	TRBV30	TRBJ1-1	TGTGCCTGGAGTCTTGGCGAGGCCCTGTTGTTCACTGAAGCTTTCTTT	CAWSLGEALLFTEAFF
15	NA	TRBV5-1	TRBJ2-1	TGCGCCAGCAGCCTGCAGGGTCCCCCCTACAATGAGCAGTTCTTC	CASSLQGPPYNEQFF
12	NA	TRBV9	TRBJ2-7	TGTGCCAGCAGCGTAGGTGTCGGCGAGCAGTACTTC	CASSVGVGEQYF
15	NA	TRBV27	TRBJ1-2	TGTGCCAGCAGTCCCTACGGGGGGGGCGCAGGGGGCTACACCTTC	CASSPYGGGAGGYTF
14	NA	TRBV30	TRBJ2-7	TGTGCCTGGAATGGACAGTCGTCCGCCTACGAGCAGTACTTC	CAWNGQSSAYEQYF
18	NA	TRBV5-1	TRBJ2-5	TGCGCCAGCAGCCCTCAAAAGGGAGTACGGGGGGCTCGAGAGACCCAGTACTTC	CASSPQKGVRGARETQYF
13	NA	TRBV6-6	TRBJ2-2	TGTGCCAGCAGCGGAGCGAACACCGGGGAGCTGTTTTTT	CASSGANTGELFF
17	TRBD2	TRBV4-2	TRBJ2-3	TGTGCCAGCAGCCAAGAACTAGCGGGGACACGAGGAGATACGCAGTATTTT	CASSQELAGTRGDTQYF
15	TRBD2	TRBV6-6	TRBJ2-1	TGTGCCAGCAGGTTCGGGGGGAGGCTATACAATGAGCAGTTCTTC	CASRFGGRLYNEQFF
13	NA	TRBV7-2	TRBJ1-1	TGTGCCAGCAGCCTCGGACATGTCGGTGAAGCTTTCTTT	CASSLGHVGEAFF
14	NA	TRBV5-6	TRBJ1-4	TGTGCCAGCAGCTGGAGACAGACTAATGAAAAACTGTTTTTT	CASSWRQTNEKLFF
17	TRBD2	TRBV5-1	TRBJ2-2	TGCGCCAGCAGCTACCGTACTAGCGGGGGTAACACCGGGGAGCTGTTTTTT	CASSYRTSGGNTGELFF
10	NA	TRBV30	TRBJ1-2	TGTGCATGGAGTGGAGGTGGCTACACCTTC	CAWSGGGYTF
17	TRBD1	TRBV7-2	TRBJ1-2	TGTGCCAGCAGGGAGACAGGGGTGACTGTGTCGGTCTATGGCTACACCTTC	CASRETGVTVSVYGYTF
14	NA	TRBV15	TRBJ2-7	TGTGCCACCAGCAGAGATGGCGGGTCCTACGAGCAGTACTTC	CATSRDGGSYEQYF
16	NA	TRBV7-9	TRBJ1-6	TGTGCCAGCAGCTTACGCCAGGGATCGGATAATTCACCCCTCCACTTT	CASSLRQGSDNSPLHF
14	NA	TRBV11-3	TRBJ2-7	TGTGCCAGCACCACGGCAACAGTTCTCGACGAGCAGTACTTC	CASTTATVLDEQYF
14	NA	TRBV9	TRBJ2-1	TGTGCCAGCAGCGTAGCTGACTCCCCGAATGAGCAGTTCTTC	CASSVADSPNEQFF
16	TRBD2	TRBV5-1	TRBJ2-5	TGCGCCAGCAGCGGAGGGACTAGCGGGAGAATAGAGACCCAGTACTTC	CASSGGTSGRIETQYF
14	TRBD1	TRBV6-6	TRBJ1-2	TGTGCCAGCAGTACCTCTCAGGGGGCAGATGGCTACACCTTC	CASSTSQGADGYTF
14	TRBD2	TRBV27	TRBJ2-7	TGTGCCAGCAGTCTAACTAGCGGGGGTTACGAGCAGTACTTC	CASSLTSGGYEQYF
11	NA	TRBV6-1	TRBJ1-6	TGTGCCAGAAGGGAGAATTCACCCCTCCACTTT	CARRENSPLHF
16	NA	TRBV6-5	TRBJ1-3	TGTGCCAGCAGTTACTCAGGGGTAGGCTCTGGAAACACCATATATTTT	CASSYSGVGSGNTIYF
16	TRBD2	TRBV5-1	TRBJ2-3	TGCGCCAGCAGCTTGGGACTAGCGGGAGTCCCAGATACGCAGTATTTT	CASSLGLAGVPDTQYF
15	NA	TRBV4-3	TRBJ2-1	TGCGCCAGCAGCCTTTCAAGTGGGGGCCACAATGAGCAGTTCTTC	CASSLSSGGHNEQFF
14	NA	TRBV7-2	TRBJ2-7	TGTGCCAGCAGCCCCCCCGACGGACTCAAAAAGCAGTACTTC	CASSPPDGLKKQYF
13	TRBD1	TRBV30	TRBJ1-2	TGTGCCTGCCCGGGACAGGGGAACTATGGCTACACCTTC	CACPGQGNYGYTF
11	NA	TRBV30	TRBJ2-5	TGTGCCTGGAGTGACGGTGAGACCCAGTACTTC	CAWSDGETQYF
12	NA	TRBV30	TRBJ2-3	TGTGCCTGGAGTGTACAGTACGATACGCAGTATTTT	CAWSVQYDTQYF